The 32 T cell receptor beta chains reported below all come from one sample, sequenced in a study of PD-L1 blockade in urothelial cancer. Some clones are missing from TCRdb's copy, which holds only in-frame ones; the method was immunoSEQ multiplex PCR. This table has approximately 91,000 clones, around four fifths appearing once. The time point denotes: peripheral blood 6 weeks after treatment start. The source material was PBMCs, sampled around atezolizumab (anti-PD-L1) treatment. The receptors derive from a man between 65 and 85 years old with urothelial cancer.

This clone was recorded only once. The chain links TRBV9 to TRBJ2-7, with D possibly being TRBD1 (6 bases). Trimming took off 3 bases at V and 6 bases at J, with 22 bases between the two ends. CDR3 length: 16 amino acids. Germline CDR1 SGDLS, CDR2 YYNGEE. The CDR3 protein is CASSEGVGTVGGEQYF. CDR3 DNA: TGTGCCAGCAGCGAGGGGGTCGGGACGGTCGGCGGCGAGCAGTACTTC.

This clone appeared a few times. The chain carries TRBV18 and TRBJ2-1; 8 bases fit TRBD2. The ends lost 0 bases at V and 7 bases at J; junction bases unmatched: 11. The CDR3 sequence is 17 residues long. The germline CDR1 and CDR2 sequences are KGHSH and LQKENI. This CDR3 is CASSPPRLAMSRNEQFF. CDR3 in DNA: TGTGCCAGCTCACCACCGAGACTAGCGATGTCTCGGAATGAGCAGTTCTTC.

CDR3: CASSPDRANEKLFF. The CDR3 DNA follows: TGTGCCAGCTCCCCCGACAGGGCTAATGAAAAACTGTTTTTT. The rearrangement links TRBV18 to TRBJ1-4; 7 positions match TRBD1. The ends lost 6 bases at V and 3 bases at J; junction bases unmatched: 4. This CDR3 is built from 14 residues. CDR1 and CDR2 (germline): KGHSH, LQKENI.

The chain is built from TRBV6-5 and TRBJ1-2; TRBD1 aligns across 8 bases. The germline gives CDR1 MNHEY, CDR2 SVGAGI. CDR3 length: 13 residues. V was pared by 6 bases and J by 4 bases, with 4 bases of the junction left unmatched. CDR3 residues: CASRMTGVYGYTF. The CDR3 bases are TGTGCCAGCAGGATGACAGGGGTCTATGGCTACACCTTC.

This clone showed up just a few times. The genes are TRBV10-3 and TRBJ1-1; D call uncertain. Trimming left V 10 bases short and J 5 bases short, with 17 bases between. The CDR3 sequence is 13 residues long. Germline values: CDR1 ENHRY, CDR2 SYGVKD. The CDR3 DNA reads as TGTGCCACCCGAAAACAAGAGGAGACTGAAGCTTTCTTT. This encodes CATRKQEETEAFF.

CDR3 protein: CASSIGLARTYEQYF. DNA of the CDR3: TGTGCCAGTAGTATAGGACTAGCGAGGACCTACGAGCAGTACTTC. V usage is TRBV19 and J usage is TRBJ2-7, with 8 positions matching TRBD2. V trimming: 1 base; J trimming: 2 bases; junction bases outside the gene matches: 4. The CDR3 is 15 residues long. CDR1 is LNHDA and CDR2 is SQIVND in the germline V gene (reference sequence). Using reference TRBV19 and TRBJ2-7 for the parts outside the CDR3, the full variable domain is DGGITQSPKYLFRKEGQNVTLSCEQNLNHDAMYWYRQDPGQGLRLIYYSQIVNDFQKGDIAEGYSVSREKKESFPLTVTSAQKNPTAFYLCASSIGLARTYEQYFGPGTRLTVT.

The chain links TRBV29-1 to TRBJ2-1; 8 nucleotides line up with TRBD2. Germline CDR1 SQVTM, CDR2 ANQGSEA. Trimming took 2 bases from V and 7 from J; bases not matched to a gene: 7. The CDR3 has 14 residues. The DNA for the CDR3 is TGCAGCGTTGAAAAACTAGCGGTAGGGAATGAGCAGTTCTTC. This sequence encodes CSVEKLAVGNEQFF.

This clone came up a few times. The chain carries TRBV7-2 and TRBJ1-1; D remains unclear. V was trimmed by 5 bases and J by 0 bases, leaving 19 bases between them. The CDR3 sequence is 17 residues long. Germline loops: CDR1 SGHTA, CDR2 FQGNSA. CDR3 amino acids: CASSPGPGSGMNTEAFF. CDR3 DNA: TGTGCCAGCAGCCCTGGGCCCGGGTCCGGGATGAACACTGAAGCTTTCTTT. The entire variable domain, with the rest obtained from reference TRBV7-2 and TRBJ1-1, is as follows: GAGVSQSPSNKVTEKGKDVELRCDPISGHTALYWYRQSLGQGLEFLIYFQGNSAPDKSGLPSDRFSAERTGGSVSTLTIQRTQQEDSAVYLCASSPGPGSGMNTEAFFGQGTRLTVV.

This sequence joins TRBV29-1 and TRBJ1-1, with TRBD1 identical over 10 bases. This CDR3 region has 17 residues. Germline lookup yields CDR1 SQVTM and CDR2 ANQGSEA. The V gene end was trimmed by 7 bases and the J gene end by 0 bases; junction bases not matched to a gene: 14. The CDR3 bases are TGCAGCGCCTCCCCCGGGACAGGGGAGGGAATGAACACTGAAGCTTTCTTT. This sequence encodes CSASPGTGEGMNTEAFF.

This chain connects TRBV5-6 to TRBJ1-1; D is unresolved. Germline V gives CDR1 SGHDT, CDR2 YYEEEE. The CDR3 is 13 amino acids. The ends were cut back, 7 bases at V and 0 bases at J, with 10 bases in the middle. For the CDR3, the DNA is TGTGCCAGCGGCCCCCACATGAACACTGAAGCTTTCTTT. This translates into CASGPHMNTEAFF.

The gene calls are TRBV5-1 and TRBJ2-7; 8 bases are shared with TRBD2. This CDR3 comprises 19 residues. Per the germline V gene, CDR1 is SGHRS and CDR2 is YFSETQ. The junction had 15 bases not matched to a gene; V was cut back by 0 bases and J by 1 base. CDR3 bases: TGCGCCAGCAGCTTGGTCCTTAGCGGGACGAGATTAAGTTCCTACGAGCAGTACTTC. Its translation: CASSLVLSGTRLSSYEQYF.

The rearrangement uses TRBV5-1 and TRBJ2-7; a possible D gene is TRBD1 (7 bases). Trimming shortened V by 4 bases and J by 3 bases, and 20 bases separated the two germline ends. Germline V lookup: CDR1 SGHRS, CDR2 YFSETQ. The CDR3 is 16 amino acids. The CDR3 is CASSPEGKQGGYEQYF. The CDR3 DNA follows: TGCGCCAGCAGCCCCGAGGGTAAGCAGGGGGGCTACGAGCAGTACTTC.

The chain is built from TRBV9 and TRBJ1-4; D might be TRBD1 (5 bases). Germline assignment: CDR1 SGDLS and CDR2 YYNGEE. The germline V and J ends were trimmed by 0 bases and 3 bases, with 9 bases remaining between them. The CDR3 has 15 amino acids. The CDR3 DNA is TGTGCCAGCAGCGTAGTAGGGGAGGCTAATGAAAAACTGTTTTTT. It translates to CASSVVGEANEKLFF.

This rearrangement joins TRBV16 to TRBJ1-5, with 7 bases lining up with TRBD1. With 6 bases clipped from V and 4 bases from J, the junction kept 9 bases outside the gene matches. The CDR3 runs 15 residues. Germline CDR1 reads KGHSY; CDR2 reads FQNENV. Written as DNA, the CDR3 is TGTGCCAGCAGTCCTGACAGGGCAAATAATCAGCCCCAGCATTTT. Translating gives CASSPDRANNQPQHF.

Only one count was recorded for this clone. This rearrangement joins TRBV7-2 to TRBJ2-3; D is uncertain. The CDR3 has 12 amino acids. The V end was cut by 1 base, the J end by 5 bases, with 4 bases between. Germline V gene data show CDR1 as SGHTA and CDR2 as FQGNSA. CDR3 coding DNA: TGTGCCAGCAGCTTAGTACAAGATACGCAGTATTTT. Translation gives CASSLVQDTQYF.

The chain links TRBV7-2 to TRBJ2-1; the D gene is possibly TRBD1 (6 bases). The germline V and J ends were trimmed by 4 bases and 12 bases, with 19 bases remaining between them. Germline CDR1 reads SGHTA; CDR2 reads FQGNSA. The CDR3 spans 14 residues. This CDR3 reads CASSSDPGVQGQFF. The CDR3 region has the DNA TGTGCCAGCAGCTCCGATCCAGGGGTGCAGGGGCAGTTCTTC.

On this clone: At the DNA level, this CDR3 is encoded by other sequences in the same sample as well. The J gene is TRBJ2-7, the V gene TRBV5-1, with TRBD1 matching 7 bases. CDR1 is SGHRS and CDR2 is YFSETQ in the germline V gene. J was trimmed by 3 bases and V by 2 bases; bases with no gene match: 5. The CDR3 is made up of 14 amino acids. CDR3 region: CASSLGTDNYEQYF. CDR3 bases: TGCGCCAGCAGCTTAGGGACAGACAACTACGAGCAGTACTTC.

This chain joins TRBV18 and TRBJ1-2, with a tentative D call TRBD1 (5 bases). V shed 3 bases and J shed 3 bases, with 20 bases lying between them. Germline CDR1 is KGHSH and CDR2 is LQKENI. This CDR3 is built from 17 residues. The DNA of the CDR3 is TGTGCCAGCTCACCCCTCAATTTCGGGACGGGAGACTATGGCTACACCTTC. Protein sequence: CASSPLNFGTGDYGYTF.

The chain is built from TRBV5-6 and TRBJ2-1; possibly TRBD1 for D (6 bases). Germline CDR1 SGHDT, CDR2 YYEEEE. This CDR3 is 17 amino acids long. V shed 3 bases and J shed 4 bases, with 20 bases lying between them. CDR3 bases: TGTGCCAGCAGCTCCCCCCTAGGCAGGGGACGGTACAATGAGCAGTTCTTC. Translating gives CASSSPLGRGRYNEQFF.

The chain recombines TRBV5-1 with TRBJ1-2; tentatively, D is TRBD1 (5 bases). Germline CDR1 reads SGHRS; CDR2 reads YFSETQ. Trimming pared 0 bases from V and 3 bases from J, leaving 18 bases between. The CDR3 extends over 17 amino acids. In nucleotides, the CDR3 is TGCGCCAGCAGCTTGGATCACGGCCTCCAAGGGGACTATGGCTACACCTTC. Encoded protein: CASSLDHGLQGDYGYTF. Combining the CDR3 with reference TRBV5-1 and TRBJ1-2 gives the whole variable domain KAGVTQTPRYLIKTRGQQVTLSCSPISGHRSVSWYQQTPGQGLQFLFEYFSETQRNKGNFPGRFSGRQFSNSRSEMNVSTLELGDSALYLCASSLDHGLQGDYGYTFGSGTRLTVV.

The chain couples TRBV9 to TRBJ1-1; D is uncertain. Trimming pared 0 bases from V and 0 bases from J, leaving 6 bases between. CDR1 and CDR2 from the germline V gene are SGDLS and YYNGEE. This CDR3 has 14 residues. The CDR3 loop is CASSVGQMNTEAFF. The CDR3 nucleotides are TGTGCCAGCAGCGTAGGCCAGATGAACACTGAAGCTTTCTTT.

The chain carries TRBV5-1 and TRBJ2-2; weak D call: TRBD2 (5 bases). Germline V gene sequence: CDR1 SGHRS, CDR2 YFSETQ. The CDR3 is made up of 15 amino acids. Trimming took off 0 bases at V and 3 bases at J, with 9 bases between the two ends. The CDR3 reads CASSLVGVDTGELFF. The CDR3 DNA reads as TGCGCCAGCAGCTTGGTCGGGGTTGACACCGGGGAGCTGTTTTTT.

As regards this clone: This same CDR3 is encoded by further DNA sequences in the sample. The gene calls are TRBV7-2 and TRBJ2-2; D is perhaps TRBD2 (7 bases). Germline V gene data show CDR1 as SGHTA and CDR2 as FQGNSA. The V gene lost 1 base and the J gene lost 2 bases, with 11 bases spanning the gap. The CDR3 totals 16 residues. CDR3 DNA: TGTGCCAGCAGCTTAGTAGGGGGGGGAAACACCGGGGAGCTGTTTTTT. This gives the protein CASSLVGGGNTGELFF.

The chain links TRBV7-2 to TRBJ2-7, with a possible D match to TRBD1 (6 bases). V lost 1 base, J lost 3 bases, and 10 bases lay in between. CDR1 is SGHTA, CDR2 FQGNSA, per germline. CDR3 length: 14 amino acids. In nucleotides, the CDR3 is TGTGCCAGCAGCTTAGAAACAGGGAGCTACGAGCAGTACTTC. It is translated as CASSLETGSYEQYF.

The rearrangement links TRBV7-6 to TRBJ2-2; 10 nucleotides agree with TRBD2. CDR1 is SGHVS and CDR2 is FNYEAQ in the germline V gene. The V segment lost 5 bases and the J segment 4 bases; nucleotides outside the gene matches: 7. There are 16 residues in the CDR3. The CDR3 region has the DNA TGTGCCAGCAGCGTAGAGGCTAGCGGGAGCACCGGGGAGCTGTTTTTT. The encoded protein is CASSVEASGSTGELFF. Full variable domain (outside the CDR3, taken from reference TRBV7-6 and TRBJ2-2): GAGVSQSPRYKVTKRGQDVALRCDPISGHVSLYWYRQALGQGPEFLTYFNYEAQQDKSGLPNDRFSAERPEGSISTLTIQRTEQRDSAMYRCASSVEASGSTGELFFGEGSRLTVL.

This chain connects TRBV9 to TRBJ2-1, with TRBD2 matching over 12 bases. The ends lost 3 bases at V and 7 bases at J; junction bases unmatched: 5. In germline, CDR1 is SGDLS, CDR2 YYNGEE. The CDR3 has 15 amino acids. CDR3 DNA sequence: TGTGCCAGCAGCGACCTAGCGGGAGGGGATAATGAGCAGTTCTTC. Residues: CASSDLAGGDNEQFF. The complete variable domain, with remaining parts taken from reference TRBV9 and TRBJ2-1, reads DSGVTQTPKHLITATGQRVTLRCSPRSGDLSVYWYQQSLDQGLQFLIQYYNGEERAKGNILERFSAQQFPDLHSELNLSSLELGDSALYFCASSDLAGGDNEQFFGPGTRLTVL.

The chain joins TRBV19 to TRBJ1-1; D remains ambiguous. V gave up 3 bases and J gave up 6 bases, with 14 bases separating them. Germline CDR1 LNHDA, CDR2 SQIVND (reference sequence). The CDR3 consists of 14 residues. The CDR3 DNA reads TGTGCCAGTAGTATTAACGTCAAGGGAGCTGAAGCTTTCTTT. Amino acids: CASSINVKGAEAFF.

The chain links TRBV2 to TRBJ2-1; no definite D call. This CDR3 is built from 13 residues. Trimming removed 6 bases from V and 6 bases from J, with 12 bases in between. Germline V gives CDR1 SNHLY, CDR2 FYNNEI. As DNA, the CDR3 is TGTGCCAGCAGGGTCCTGGGCCGCAATGAGCAGTTCTTC. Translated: CASRVLGRNEQFF.

The CDR3 DNA follows: TGTGCCAGCTCACCCAGAGGGAAGGGCCCCGATGAGCAGTTCTTC. Translated: CASSPRGKGPDEQFF. The V call is TRBV18, the J call TRBJ2-1, with D perhaps matching TRBD2 (5 bases). Per germline, CDR1 KGHSH and CDR2 LQKENI. CDR3 size: 15 residues. Trimming took 3 bases from V and 8 from J, leaving 17 bases between them.

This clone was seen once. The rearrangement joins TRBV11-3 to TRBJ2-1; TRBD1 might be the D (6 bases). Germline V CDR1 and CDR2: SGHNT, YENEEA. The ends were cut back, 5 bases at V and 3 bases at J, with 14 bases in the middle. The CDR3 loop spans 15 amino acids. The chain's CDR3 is CASSPRTVFYNEQFF. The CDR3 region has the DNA TGTGCCAGCAGCCCGCGGACAGTCTTCTACAATGAGCAGTTCTTC.

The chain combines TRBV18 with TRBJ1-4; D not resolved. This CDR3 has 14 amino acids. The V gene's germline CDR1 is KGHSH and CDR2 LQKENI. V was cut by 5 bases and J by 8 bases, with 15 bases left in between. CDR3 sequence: CASSSDRSGEKLFF. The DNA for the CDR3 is TGTGCCAGCTCATCGGACCGATCGGGGGAAAAACTGTTTTTT.

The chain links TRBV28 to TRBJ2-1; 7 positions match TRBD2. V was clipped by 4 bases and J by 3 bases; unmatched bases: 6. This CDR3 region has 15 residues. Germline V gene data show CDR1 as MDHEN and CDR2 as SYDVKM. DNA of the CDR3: TGTGCCAGCAGTTCGGCGAGCGGGGACTACAATGAGCAGTTCTTC. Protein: CASSSASGDYNEQFF.